This TCR beta chain came from a study of CD8 T cells in Susac syndrome. Random hexamers served to reverse transcribe roughly 0.45 to 1 ug RNA. TCRdb re-analysed the immunoSEQ multiplex PCR reads in MiXCR, keeping a single row per CDR3 protein. This sample has about 180,000 distinct CDR3 sequences, with 94% found just once. The study sequenced TCR beta in blood CD8+ and CD4+ T cells. It was negative isolation that provided the CD8+ and CD4+ T cells, whereas TEMRA cells were enriched by FACS. General study results and limits: The CD4+ T cell repertoires of Susac syndrome were found to show no clonal expansion.

With respect to this clonotype: Its antigen remains unknown.

Germline CDR1 is SGHNT and CDR2 is YYREEE (reference sequence). The CDR3 is made up of 14 amino acids. Unmatched junction bases numbered 9, after V lost 2 bases and J lost 8 bases. The source is a human donor with Susac syndrome. Source material: CD4+ T cells from PBMCs. The gene calls are TRBV5-4 and TRBJ1-2; 7 bases match TRBD1. CDR3 sequence: CASSLDRASRGYTF. The CDR3 DNA is TGTGCCAGCAGCTTAGACAGGGCCTCTAGAGGCTACACCTTC.